These 26 T cell receptor beta chains came from one sample sequenced in a study of CD8 T cells in ankylosing spondylitis. The study's findings and limits: What appeared characteristic of ankylosing spondylitis blood was a TCR beta motif of under 10 highly homologous variants.

These receptors lack a known antigen. MiXCR, run by TCRdb on the 5' RACE reads, gives a single entry per CDR3 protein. The sample lists some 800,000 distinct CDR3 sequences; 10% to 15% were seen once. Material: blood, either unsorted or a sorted T cell fraction (not recorded which). The receptors derive from a male donor with ankylosing spondylitis.

The chain couples TRBV29-1 to TRBJ2-2; D not resolved. The V end was cut by 6 bases, the J end by 3 bases, with 17 bases between. This CDR3 spans 15 amino acids. Per the germline V gene, CDR1 is SQVTM and CDR2 is ANQGSEA. The CDR3 nucleotides are TGCAGCGTGCCGGACCCCAGTACGTACACCGGGGAGCTGTTTTTT. It codes for CSVPDPSTYTGELFF.

The gene calls are TRBV28 and TRBJ2-7; D unresolved. Trimming removed 3 bases at V and 0 bases at J, with 9 bases between. Per germline, CDR1 MDHEN and CDR2 SYDVKM. The length of the CDR3 is 14 residues. The CDR3 bases are TGTGCCAGCAGTTTGCCGTTTAGCTCCTACGAGCAGTACTTC. This codes for CASSLPFSSYEQYF.

In its sample, this clonotype was seen a few times. The genes are TRBV7-2 and TRBJ1-5, with a tentative D call TRBD1 (6 bases). This CDR3 comprises 13 residues. Deletions cut 3 bases from V and 7 bases from J, with 10 bases between. Germline CDR1 SGHTA, CDR2 FQGNSA. CDR3 in amino acids: CASSLRGAQPQHF. Here the CDR3 DNA reads TGTGCCAGCAGCTTGCGGGGGGCCCAGCCCCAGCATTTT.

This clonotype was seen only a few times. The rearrangement joins TRBV7-6 to TRBJ1-1; D gene unclear. There are 15 residues in the CDR3. Germline-derived CDR1 and CDR2 are SGHVS and FNYEAQ. V gave up 1 base and J gave up 1 base, with 10 bases separating them. CDR3 DNA: TGTGCCAGCAGCTTAGGGTGGCAGCAGAACACTGAAGCTTTCTTT. Encoded protein: CASSLGWQQNTEAFF.

The CDR3 protein is CASSLDLDTRERGRAFEQYF. As DNA, the CDR3 is TGTGCCAGCAGCTTAGATCTGGACACCAGGGAGCGAGGGAGGGCCTTCGAGCAGTACTTC. V usage is TRBV11-2 and J usage is TRBJ2-7; TRBD2 agrees at 7 bases. Germline V lookup: CDR1 SGHAT, CDR2 FQNNGV. This CDR3 region has 20 residues. V was pared by 0 bases and J by 6 bases, with 23 bases of the junction left unmatched.

The rearrangement uses TRBV18 and TRBJ1-5; no definite D call. Germline loops: CDR1 KGHSH, CDR2 LQKENI. V was shortened by 6 bases and J by 6 bases, with 18 bases between the two germline ends. The CDR3 length is 15 residues. The CDR3 protein is CASSRPVGEAQPQHF. CDR3 nucleotides: TGTGCCAGCTCCCGACCAGTGGGAGAGGCTCAGCCCCAGCATTTT.

This clonotype was counted between two and nine times. The rearrangement uses TRBV5-1 and TRBJ1-6; D remains unclear. The CDR3 is made up of 14 amino acids. Trimming pared 2 bases from V and 5 bases from J, leaving 8 bases between. The germline V gene has CDR1 SGHRS and CDR2 YFSETQ. The DNA of the CDR3 is TGCGCCAGCAGCTTCGGGCACAATAATTCACCCCTCCACTTT. It translates to CASSFGHNNSPLHF.

The rearrangement uses TRBV7-9 and TRBJ2-7, with 11 bases that match TRBD1. In germline, CDR1 is SEHNR, CDR2 FQNEAQ (reference sequence). V shed 1 base, J shed 6 bases, and the junction held 5 bases outside the gene matches. This CDR3 is 15 amino acids long. The CDR3 is CASSLEDRGHLEQYF. The CDR3 DNA reads TGTGCCAGCAGCTTAGAGGACAGGGGGCATCTCGAGCAGTACTTC.

CDR3 DNA: TGTGCCAGCAGTTACCCTGGGACTAGGTATCTGCAGACCCAGTACTTC. Translation gives CASSYPGTRYLQTQYF. The rearrangement uses TRBV6-5 and TRBJ2-5; 8 bases map to TRBD2. Unmatched junction bases numbered 11, after V lost 2 bases and J lost 6 bases. The V gene's germline CDR1 is MNHEY and CDR2 SVGAGI. This CDR3 has 16 amino acids.

The chain couples TRBV5-1 to TRBJ2-5; 9 nucleotides line up with TRBD2. The germline V gene encodes CDR1 SGHRS and CDR2 YFSETQ. V trimming: 4 bases; J trimming: 6 bases; junction bases outside the gene matches: 19. This CDR3 has 18 amino acids. The CDR3 DNA reads as TGCGCCAGCAGCCACCGAACCGGTAGCGGGGGAGCGGGGAAGACCCAGTACTTC. This gives the protein CASSHRTGSGGAGKTQYF.

This clonotype was observed a few times. This chain uses TRBV20-1 with TRBJ2-3; a possible D gene is TRBD1 (5 bases). V lost 6 bases, J lost 4 bases, and 8 bases lay in between. Germline V gene data show CDR1 as DFQATT and CDR2 as SNEGSKA (reference sequence). The CDR3 length is 11 residues. The CDR3 here is CSAARADTQYF. The CDR3 DNA reads TGCAGTGCAGCCAGGGCAGATACGCAGTATTTT.

This clonotype showed up just a few times. This sequence joins TRBV6-1 and TRBJ1-5; the D gene is possibly TRBD1 (5 bases). CDR3 length: 15 amino acids. Germline V gene sequence: CDR1 MNHNS, CDR2 SASEGT. The V end was cut by 7 bases, the J end by 1 base, with 14 bases between. The CDR3 loop is CASNLQVISNQPQHF. The CDR3 DNA is TGTGCCAGCAATCTACAGGTTATAAGCAATCAGCCCCAGCATTTT.

The chain recombines TRBV5-1 with TRBJ1-1, with 11 bases fitting TRBD1. The V gene end was trimmed by 5 bases and the J gene end by 5 bases; junction bases not matched to a gene: 11. The CDR3 covers 16 residues. In germline, CDR1 is SGHRS, CDR2 YFSETQ. The CDR3 coding sequence is TGCGCCAGCAGAACCGGGACAGGGGGAGGAGGGACTGAAGCTTTCTTT. Its translation: CASRTGTGGGGTEAFF.

This chain links TRBV5-6 with TRBJ1-3; D uncertain. CDR1 and CDR2 (germline): SGHDT, YYEEEE. This CDR3 is 14 amino acids long. V gave up 4 bases and J gave up 10 bases, with 18 bases separating them. CDR3 sequence reads: CASSAPGRILTIYF. Written as DNA, the CDR3 is TGTGCCAGCAGCGCCCCGGGCCGAATTTTGACCATATATTTT. Drawing the rest from reference TRBV5-6 and TRBJ1-3, the complete variable domain is DAGVTQSPTHLIKTRGQQVTLRCSPKSGHDTVSWYQQALGQGPQFIFQYYEEEERQRGNFPDRFSGHQFPNYSSELNVNALLLGDSALYLCASSAPGRILTIYFGEGSWLTVV.

This clonotype was recorded a few times. The chain links TRBV10-3 to TRBJ1-2; D is possibly TRBD1 (5 bases). Trimming shortened V by 2 bases and J by 0 bases, and 7 bases separated the two germline ends. From germline, CDR1 is ENHRY and CDR2 SYGVKD. The CDR3 loop spans 14 amino acids. The CDR3 is CAISEVRANYGYTF. CDR3 nucleotide sequence: TGTGCCATCAGTGAGGTCAGGGCTAACTATGGCTACACCTTC.

This clonotype has ten or more counts. The chain employs TRBV4-3 and TRBJ2-1; D is possibly TRBD2 (5 bases). Trimming cost V 0 bases and J 2 bases, with 14 bases left between them. CDR1 and CDR2 from the germline V gene are LGHNA and YSLEER. The CDR3 is 17 amino acids. The CDR3: CASSQDVAGATYNEQFF. CDR3 in DNA: TGCGCCAGCAGCCAAGACGTTGCGGGCGCTACCTACAATGAGCAGTTCTTC.

In this sample, this clonotype turned up a few times. The chain combines TRBV11-2 with TRBJ1-6; weak D call: TRBD1 (6 bases). Germline CDR1 reads SGHAT; CDR2 reads FQNNGV. The CDR3 sequence is 14 residues long. V shed 3 bases and J shed 8 bases, with 11 bases lying between them. CDR3 nucleotide sequence: TGTGCCAGCAGCTTCAGGGGTTGGGATTCACCCCTCCACTTT. Residues: CASSFRGWDSPLHF.

This clonotype has ten or more counts. The chain uses TRBV7-2 and TRBJ2-7; 8 bases align to TRBD2. Germline V lookup: CDR1 SGHTA, CDR2 FQGNSA. The CDR3 is 15 amino acids. V lost 6 bases to trimming and J lost 2 bases; unmatched junction nucleotides: 9. The CDR3 region is CASRLGAGGTYEQYF. The CDR3 DNA follows: TGTGCCAGCAGACTGGGGGCGGGAGGAACCTACGAGCAGTACTTC.

This clonotype was observed many times. V gene TRBV24-1 combines with J gene TRBJ2-3; D possibly corresponds to TRBD1 (6 bases). Deletions cut 4 bases from V and 1 base from J, with 14 bases between. Germline lookup yields CDR1 KGHDR and CDR2 SFDVKD. The CDR3 totals 16 residues. CDR3 residues: CATSDSGQRGTDTQYF. The CDR3 nucleotides are TGTGCCACCAGTGACTCCGGACAGCGAGGCACAGATACGCAGTATTTT.

This clonotype came up a few times. The gene calls are TRBV5-1 and TRBJ2-7, with TRBD2 as a possible D gene (6 bases). The germline V gene encodes CDR1 SGHRS and CDR2 YFSETQ. The CDR3 totals 14 residues. V lost 5 bases and J 1 base, leaving 13 bases between the germline ends. CDR3 residues: CASREGLNSYEQYF. Here the CDR3 DNA reads TGCGCCAGCAGGGAGGGACTTAATTCCTACGAGCAGTACTTC.

V is TRBV4-3 and J is TRBJ2-3, with D possibly being TRBD2 (6 bases). V was cut by 0 bases and J by 5 bases, with 21 bases left in between. Germline CDR1 and CDR2: LGHNA and YSLEER. This CDR3 is built from 18 residues. The CDR3, as DNA: TGCGCCAGCAGCCAAGAGCAGGCTTGGCGGTCGGGACTAGATACGCAGTATTTT. Its translation is CASSQEQAWRSGLDTQYF.

This clonotype occurred once. It may be a read error: a sequence one base away is much more abundant. The V and J genes are TRBV4-3 and TRBJ1-1; no firm D call. The germline CDR1 and CDR2 sequences are LGHNA and YSLEER. The CDR3 totals 13 residues. The CDR3 is CASSQAPGTDAFF. The CDR3 region has the DNA TGCGCCAGCAGCCAAGCCCCGGGCACTGACGCTTTCTTT.

This clonotype was counted many times. This chain links TRBV20-1 with TRBJ2-7; D uncertain. Deletions cut 4 bases from V and 2 bases from J, with 3 bases between. The CDR3 totals 10 residues. Germline lookup yields CDR1 DFQATT and CDR2 SNEGSKA (reference sequence). CDR3 residues: CSATTYEQYF. CDR3 DNA: TGCAGTGCTACAACCTACGAGCAGTACTTC.

The V and J genes are TRBV7-2 and TRBJ2-2; TRBD2 might be the D (6 bases). The CDR3 runs 14 residues. Germline-derived CDR1 and CDR2 are SGHTA and FQGNSA. Trimming shortened V by 4 bases and J by 8 bases, and 14 bases separated the two germline ends. CDR3 sequence (DNA): TGTGCCAGCAGCTCCGGGGACTCCCGGGGGGAGCTGTTTTTT. The encoded protein is CASSSGDSRGELFF.

The chain is built from TRBV5-1 and TRBJ2-7, with D perhaps TRBD2 (6 bases). The V end was cut by 4 bases, the J end by 2 bases, with 16 bases between. Germline-derived CDR1 and CDR2 are SGHRS and YFSETQ. CDR3 length equals 15 residues. CDR3 coding DNA: TGCGCCAGCAGCGGCGGGGAAGGGGTAGCCTACGAGCAGTACTTC. It translates to CASSGGEGVAYEQYF.

In its sample, this clonotype was seen many times. The rearrangement links TRBV27 to TRBJ2-5, with TRBD2 identical over 9 bases. V dropped 6 bases and J dropped 5; count of bases not matched to a gene: 22. The V gene's germline CDR1 is MNHEY and CDR2 SMNVEV (reference sequence). CDR3 size: 19 residues. DNA for the CDR3: TGTGCCAGCAGCCGCGTAGGTTTAGCGGGAGTTAACGGGCGGGAGACCCAGTACTTC. Translated: CASSRVGLAGVNGRETQYF.